The sequence of this TCR beta chain was determined in a study of blood T cell repertoires in COVID-19. About the research overall: COVID-19 samples collected from the United States, Italy and Spain covered acute and convalescent phases. The cDNA or gDNA used as material had been derived from T cells, B-cell-depleted T cells, or PBMCs.

In the original processing: Quantification of nucleated cells was approximated via reference gene primer amplification. TCRdb's copy holds only in-frame clones and misses some; the assay was immunoSEQ multiplex PCR. D and trimming were read from the DNA, whereas the V and J calls and clone size are those reported in that table. The profile shows roughly 300,000 clones, 85% to 90% of them singletons. This clone appeared once. This clonotype originated in a woman in her 40s who had recovered from COVID-19. The sequenced material came from peripheral blood.

CDR3 sequence (DNA): TGTGCCAGCAGCCGGGGCGAGACTAGCGGAGATACGCAGTATTTT. Its protein product is CASSRGETSGDTQYF. This chain uses TRBV3-1 (or the pseudogene TRBV3-2) with TRBJ2-3; 9 nucleotides line up with TRBD2. Unmatched junction bases numbered 7, after V lost 4 bases and J lost 5 bases. The germline V gene has CDR1 LGHDT and CDR2 YNNKEL (reference sequence). This CDR3 comprises 15 residues.